At least ten counts were recorded for the clone carrying this T cell receptor (beta chain). Stated time point: sample taken at primary tumor resection. The donors, about 78 patients with untreated early-stage non-small cell lung cancer, provided the samples. Whole RNA obtained from tumor, nontumor lung or frozen PBMC underwent sequencing without sorting. The CDR3 runs to 14 residues. Germline assignment: CDR1 DFQATT and CDR2 SNEGSKA (reference sequence). V was trimmed by 3 bases and J by 0 bases, leaving 8 bases between them. The sample is drawn from a study of spatial heterogeneity in lung cancer. Every TCR cDNA molecule bore a unique molecular identifier. TCRdb called the 5' RACE reads again in MiXCR, with one record for every CDR3 protein. The repertoire holds about 8,400 distinct CDR3 sequences, with 9.7% as singletons.

This TCR derives from a male donor with early-stage non-small cell lung cancer. The source was normal lung tissue next to the tumor, collected at surgery. This chain uses TRBV20-1 with TRBJ2-2; D may correspond to TRBD1 or TRBD2 (6 bases each). CDR3 DNA: TGCAGTGCTAGGGAGGGGGCGAACACCGGGGAGCTGTTTTTT. This sequence encodes CSAREGANTGELFF.